This entry lists 27 T cell receptor beta chains sequenced from one sample in a study of T cell changes during pregnancy in multiple sclerosis. The table came from immunoSEQ multiplex PCR; TCRdb's copy has only in-frame clones and leaves some out. The sample records some 33,000 clones, around 89% being singletons. The sample here was CD8+ T cells from peripheral blood mononuclear cells, taken in the third trimester of pregnancy. These TCRs come from a female donor with multiple sclerosis, enrolled in a pregnancy study.

Only one count was recorded for this clone. The rearrangement links TRBV27 to TRBJ2-5; 9 nucleotides match TRBD1. V dropped 3 bases and J dropped 1; count of bases not matched to a gene: 3. Germline CDR1 and CDR2: MNHEY and SMNVEV (reference sequence). This CDR3 region has 15 residues. CDR3 in amino acids: CASSFGGQGQETQYF. DNA for the CDR3: TGTGCCAGCAGTTTCGGGGGACAGGGCCAAGAGACCCAGTACTTC.

Only one count was recorded for this clone. This chain links TRBV6-5 with TRBJ2-1; 8 bases are shared with TRBD2. The CDR3 extends over 15 amino acids. V gave up 4 bases and J gave up 8 bases; unmatched junction bases: 10. The germline V gene has CDR1 MNHEY and CDR2 SVGAGI. CDR3 loop: CASSSRGGPVDEQFF. For the CDR3, the DNA is TGTGCCAGCAGTTCCCGGGGGGGGCCCGTGGATGAGCAGTTCTTC.

CDR3 DNA sequence: TGTGCCAGCAGTTTGCTAGCGGGAGGGGTTGGCGAGCAGTACTTC. Amino acid sequence: CASSLLAGGVGEQYF. The chain joins TRBV5-5 to TRBJ2-7; TRBD2 matches 12 bases. The CDR3 length is 15 residues. The ends lost 5 bases at V and 6 bases at J; junction bases unmatched: 9. Germline V gene lookup returns CDR1 SGHKS and CDR2 YYEKEE (reference sequence).

The chain uses TRBV7-9 and TRBJ2-1; no firm D call. Trimming pared 4 bases from V and 3 bases from J, leaving 13 bases between. The length of the CDR3 is 15 residues. The germline V gene encodes CDR1 SEHNR and CDR2 FQNEAQ (reference sequence). CDR3 residues: CASSSLNHFYNEQFF. DNA for the CDR3: TGTGCCAGCAGCTCCCTCAACCACTTCTACAATGAGCAGTTCTTC.

The chain is built from TRBV15 and TRBJ2-1, with a weak D call TRBD2 (7 bases). Germline assignment: CDR1 LNHNV and CDR2 YYDKDF (reference sequence). Trimming shortened V by 9 bases and J by 1 base, and 10 bases separated the two germline ends. This CDR3 spans 13 amino acids. The CDR3 is CATGGASYNEQFF. CDR3 nucleotides: TGTGCCACGGGGGGGGCATCCTACAATGAGCAGTTCTTC. The complete variable domain, with remaining parts taken from reference TRBV15 and TRBJ2-1, reads DAMVIQNPRYQVTQFGKPVTLSCSQTLNHNVMYWYQQKSSQAPKLLFHYYDKDFNNEADTPDNFQSRRPNTSFCFLDIRSPGLGDTAMYLCATGGASYNEQFFGPGTRLTVL.

The chain recombines TRBV7-6 with TRBJ1-3; D unclear. Per germline, CDR1 SGHVS and CDR2 FNYEAQ. This CDR3 has 16 residues. Deletions cut 2 bases from V and 0 bases from J, with 11 bases between. In nucleotides, the CDR3 is TGTGCCAGCAGCTTAACCTCGGTGAGCTCTGGAAACACCATATATTTT. Protein product: CASSLTSVSSGNTIYF.

The chain carries TRBV13 and TRBJ2-5; TRBD2 matches at 12 bases. Germline V gene sequence: CDR1 PRHDT, CDR2 FYEKMQ (reference sequence). CDR3 length: 15 amino acids. Trimming removed 4 bases from V and 4 bases from J; junction bases left unmatched: 4. This CDR3 reads CASSSRLAGVETQYF. CDR3 nucleotides: TGTGCCAGCAGCTCCCGACTAGCGGGGGTAGAGACCCAGTACTTC.

The genes are TRBV5-3 and TRBJ2-3; 10 nucleotides align to TRBD2. TRBV5-3 qualifies as an ORF whose function is uncertain. The V and J ends lost 6 bases and 3 bases, in that order; junction bases with no gene match: 16. The CDR3 has 18 amino acids. CDR3 sequence (DNA): TGTGCCAGAATAACCCGAAGCGGGAGGGCCTCCCCGACAGATACGCAGTATTTT. Translated: CARITRSGRASPTDTQYF.

The chain joins TRBV9 to TRBJ1-2; 9 nucleotides line up with TRBD1. The germline V gene encodes CDR1 SGDLS and CDR2 YYNGEE. The V and J ends lost 3 bases and 3 bases, in that order; junction bases with no gene match: 9. The CDR3 has 16 residues. The CDR3 DNA sequence: TGTGCCAGCAGCGCCCTCCGACAGGGGGGGGACTATGGCTACACCTTC. Translated, it gives CASSALRQGGDYGYTF.

The CDR3 sequence: CASSPITGPGYEQYF. For the CDR3, the DNA is TGTGCCAGCAGCCCGATTACAGGGCCGGGCTACGAGCAGTACTTC. J is TRBJ2-7 and V is TRBV14, with a weak D call TRBD1 (6 bases). V was pared by 4 bases and J by 3 bases, with 16 bases between. The CDR3 totals 15 residues. CDR1 is SGHDN, CDR2 FVKESK, per germline.

The chain has TRBV5-6 and TRBJ1-1, with 8 nucleotides matching TRBD1. There are 14 residues in the CDR3. Germline values: CDR1 SGHDT, CDR2 YYEEEE. Trimming cost V 3 bases and J 7 bases; bases outside gene matches: 8. The CDR3 DNA is TGTGCCAGCAGCTCTACAGGGGGAGTGGGTGAAGCTTTCTTT. This encodes CASSSTGGVGEAFF.

The rearrangement links TRBV6-1 to TRBJ2-3; TRBD2 matches 9 bases. The germline V gene has CDR1 MNHNS and CDR2 SASEGT. The trim removed 3 bases at V and 2 bases at J, leaving 3 bases unmatched. The CDR3 is 15 amino acids. The CDR3 protein is CASSEREGPTDTQYF. As DNA, the CDR3 is TGTGCCAGCAGTGAGCGGGAGGGCCCCACAGATACGCAGTATTTT.

This chain connects TRBV27 to TRBJ2-1; D may be TRBD2 (5 bases). Deletions cut 7 bases from V and 4 bases from J, with 11 bases between. The CDR3 is 13 amino acids. In germline, CDR1 is MNHEY, CDR2 SMNVEV (reference sequence). CDR3 sequence reads: CASTSSGYNEQFF. DNA for the CDR3: TGTGCCAGCACCTCCTCGGGGTACAATGAGCAGTTCTTC.

V is TRBV2 and J is TRBJ2-3; 7 bases fit TRBD2. V was clipped by 6 bases and J by 2 bases; unmatched bases: 8. From germline, CDR1 is SNHLY and CDR2 FYNNEI. CDR3 length equals 15 residues. CDR3 region: CASRELAVSTDTQYF. Here the CDR3 DNA reads TGTGCCAGCAGGGAGCTAGCGGTCTCCACAGATACGCAGTATTTT.

The chain joins TRBV5-6 to TRBJ1-1; 7 positions match TRBD1. Trimming took 6 bases from V and 0 from J; bases not matched to a gene: 5. CDR3 size: 14 residues. From germline, CDR1 is SGHDT and CDR2 YYEEEE. In DNA, the CDR3 is TGTGCCAGCAACTACAGGGGATTGAACACTGAAGCTTTCTTT. Translation: CASNYRGLNTEAFF.

J is TRBJ1-1 and V is TRBV6-1; 10 bases align to TRBD1. The V gene end was trimmed by 7 bases and the J gene end by 3 bases; junction bases not matched to a gene: 8. This CDR3 is built from 15 residues. Germline lookup yields CDR1 MNHNS and CDR2 SASEGT. The chain's CDR3 is CASNAKGQGHTEAFF. The CDR3, as DNA: TGTGCCAGCAATGCTAAGGGACAGGGGCACACTGAAGCTTTCTTT.

J is TRBJ2-2 and V is TRBV29-1, with 10 bases fitting TRBD2. Germline V gene lookup returns CDR1 SQVTM and CDR2 ANQGSEA. The CDR3 contains 15 residues. Germline trimming cut 1 base from V and 6 bases from J; bases unmatched to any gene: 5. The CDR3 nucleotides read TGCAGCGTTGAAGGGCTAGCGGGGGAACCCGGGGAGCTGTTTTTT. This sequence encodes CSVEGLAGEPGELFF.

This chain uses TRBV6-6 with TRBJ1-4; D is uncertain. Germline V gene lookup returns CDR1 MNHNY and CDR2 SVGAGI (reference sequence). This CDR3 spans 16 amino acids. With 2 bases removed from V and 3 bases from J, the gap between germline ends came to 13 bases. CDR3 DNA: TGTGCCAGCAGTTACACCCACTCACGGTCTAATGAAAAACTGTTTTTT. It translates to CASSYTHSRSNEKLFF.

The chain employs TRBV5-1 and TRBJ2-1; the match to TRBD2 covers 7 bases. After removal of 4 bases from V and 1 base from J, the junction contained 2 bases not matched to a gene. Germline V gives CDR1 SGHRS, CDR2 YFSETQ. The CDR3 has 14 residues. CDR3 sequence reads: CASSRGSSYNEQFF. CDR3 in DNA: TGCGCCAGCAGCCGCGGGAGTTCCTACAATGAGCAGTTCTTC.

This sequence joins TRBV28 and TRBJ1-3; D ambiguous. CDR3 length: 14 residues. Germline V gene data show CDR1 as MDHEN and CDR2 as SYDVKM. With 4 bases removed from V and 0 bases from J, the gap between germline ends came to 7 bases. In DNA form, the CDR3 reads TGTGCCAGCAGTTCCGGAGACTCTGGAAACACCATATATTTT. Translating gives CASSSGDSGNTIYF.

The rearrangement joins TRBV14 to TRBJ1-2; D ambiguous. V was clipped by 8 bases and J by 4 bases, with 11 bases between them. The CDR3 contains 12 residues. The germline V gene has CDR1 SGHDN and CDR2 FVKESK. The CDR3 reads CASSSGSYGYTF. CDR3 DNA sequence: TGTGCCAGCTCCTCCGGGAGCTATGGCTACACCTTC.

This rearrangement joins TRBV27 to TRBJ1-6; 8 bases match TRBD1. Germline assignment: CDR1 MNHEY and CDR2 SMNVEV (reference sequence). The length of the CDR3 is 15 residues. The trim removed 5 bases at V and 10 bases at J, leaving 10 bases unmatched. The CDR3 coding sequence is TGTGCCAGCAGTCCACAGGACAGGGCGACCTCACCCCTCCACTTT. Its protein is CASSPQDRATSPLHF.

V usage is TRBV6-5 and J usage is TRBJ2-5; 9 bases agree with TRBD1. The CDR3 is made up of 15 amino acids. The V gene's germline CDR1 is MNHEY and CDR2 SVGAGI. With V trimmed by 1 base and J by 3 bases, 3 bases remained unmatched. The CDR3 is CASSYFTGGEETQYF. In nucleotides, the CDR3 is TGTGCCAGCAGTTACTTTACAGGGGGCGAAGAGACCCAGTACTTC.

In its sample, this clone was seen once. This rearrangement joins TRBV5-4 to TRBJ2-7; D is unresolved. CDR1 is SGHNT, CDR2 YYREEE, per germline (reference sequence). V lost 6 bases and J lost 7, with 14 bases in between. This CDR3 comprises 12 residues. CDR3 DNA sequence: TGTGCCAGCAACCCGGGTTCAATGGAGCAGTACTTC. This codes for CASNPGSMEQYF.

The CDR3 coding sequence is TGCAGCGTTGAAGATTTTAAGGGACAGGGGGCGAATGAGCAGTTCTTC. Its protein product is CSVEDFKGQGANEQFF. The chain recombines TRBV29-1 with TRBJ2-1, with 12 bases fitting TRBD1. This CDR3 has 16 residues. V lost 0 bases and J lost 7; bases outside the gene matches: 7. The V gene's germline CDR1 is SQVTM and CDR2 ANQGSEA.

The V call is TRBV5-6, the J call TRBJ2-4; possibly TRBD1 for D (6 bases). Germline V CDR1 and CDR2: SGHDT, YYEEEE. The CDR3 length is 15 residues. V gave up 4 bases and J gave up 6 bases, with 17 bases separating them. CDR3 region: CASSDGTGHGNIQYF. As DNA, the CDR3 is TGTGCCAGCAGCGACGGAACAGGGCACGGAAACATTCAGTACTTC.

The V call is TRBV4-1, the J call TRBJ2-1, with 7 bases lining up with TRBD2. J lost 2 bases, V lost 1 base, and 8 bases had no gene match. Per the germline V gene, CDR1 is MGHRA and CDR2 is YSYEKL. The CDR3 sequence is 17 residues long. The CDR3 bases are TGCGCCAGCAGCCAAGTAGACCTAGGACTAGCCTACAATGAGCAGTTCTTC. Amino acids: CASSQVDLGLAYNEQFF.